This T cell receptor (beta chain) was sequenced for a study of CD8 T cells in ankylosing spondylitis. MiXCR was run by TCRdb on the 5' RACE reads, yielding one entry per CDR3 protein. This sample has 250,000 to 350,000 distinct CDR3 sequences, with more than 20% found just once. J was trimmed by 0 bases and V by 0 bases; bases with no gene match: 2. Germline V gene lookup returns CDR1 SGHKS and CDR2 YYEKEE (reference sequence). This CDR3 has 15 amino acids. This clonotype was picked up a small number of times. What was sequenced was blood, either unsorted or a sorted T cell fraction (not recorded which). The V call is TRBV5-5, the J call TRBJ2-7, with 8 bases fitting TRBD1. This sequence originates from a female donor with ankylosing spondylitis or in good health (not recorded which). CDR3 DNA: TGTGCCAGCAGCTTGGTGACAGGGGCCTCCTACGAGCAGTACTTC. Encoded protein: CASSLVTGASYEQYF.